What follows are 23 T cell receptor beta chains derived from one specimen sequenced in a study of CD8 T cells in Susac syndrome (dated by TCRdb to about 2019). Library creation used the immunoSEQ multiplex PCR assay. RNA was extracted using the RNeasy kit, and roughly 0.5 to 1 ug of the RNA was reverse transcribed with random hexamers. Starting from the raw public reads, TCRdb applied fastp trimming at Q25, assembled clones with MiXCR and retained in-frame beta chains. For every CDR3 protein sequence, its rows merge into one entry that carries the most common genes and DNA. The sample has 100,000 to 150,000 distinct CDR3 sequences on record, 90% to 95% of them singletons. Around 0.13% of the sample goes to the ten largest clones. The source material was CD4+ T cells from PBMCs. The receptors derive from a human donor with multiple sclerosis.

This chain links TRBV2 with TRBJ1-1; weak D call: TRBD1 (6 bases). Trimming shortened V by 6 bases and J by 9 bases, and 20 bases separated the two germline ends. Germline lookup yields CDR1 SNHLY and CDR2 FYNNEI. The CDR3 covers 14 residues. CDR3 nucleotide sequence: TGTGCCAGCAGGGACCAAGGGACAACAATCCAAGCTTTCTTT. Amino acid sequence: CASRDQGTTIQAFF.

A few counts support this clonotype. The V and J genes are TRBV6-2 or TRBV6-3 and TRBJ1-2; 8 positions agree with TRBD1. The V segment lost 6 bases and the J segment 4 bases; nucleotides outside the gene matches: 13. The CDR3 is 16 amino acids. Germline CDR1 MNHEY, CDR2 SVGEGT. The CDR3 DNA sequence: TGTGCCAGCAGCCGACAAGGACAGGGCTACGGCTATGGCTACACCTTC. This gives the protein CASSRQGQGYGYGYTF.

This chain links TRBV4-3 with TRBJ1-2, with a tentative D call TRBD1 (6 bases). CDR3 length: 15 residues. Germline V gives CDR1 LGHNA, CDR2 YSLEER. Trimming took off 0 bases at V and 5 bases at J, with 13 bases between the two ends. CDR3: CASSQDTGKAYGYTF. For the CDR3, the DNA is TGCGCCAGCAGCCAAGATACAGGGAAAGCATATGGCTACACCTTC.

This clonotype was seen once. The chain is built from TRBV6-2 or TRBV6-3 and TRBJ2-7, with D possibly matching TRBD1 (6 bases). There are 13 residues in the CDR3. Germline lookup yields CDR1 MNHEY and CDR2 SVGEGT. Between the trimmed V and J ends, which lost 2 bases and 6 bases, there was a span of 11 bases. CDR3 loop: CASSYAPGVEQYF. DNA of the CDR3: TGTGCCAGCAGTTACGCACCAGGGGTCGAGCAGTACTTC.

The V and J genes are TRBV6-5 and TRBJ1-5; D not certain. Trimming stripped 0 bases from V and 7 bases from J, with 13 bases between. CDR1 is MNHEY and CDR2 is SVGAGI in the germline V gene. The CDR3 runs 15 residues. CDR3 sequence reads: CASSYSSLGGQPQHF. CDR3 coding DNA: TGTGCCAGCAGTTACTCCTCTCTAGGTGGGCAGCCCCAGCATTTT.

The chain carries TRBV30 and TRBJ2-1; weak D call: TRBD1 (5 bases). The CDR3 consists of 11 residues. Germline CDR1 and CDR2: GTSNPN and SVGIG (reference sequence). Deletions cut 8 bases from V and 2 bases from J, with 7 bases between. The CDR3 region has the DNA TGTGCCCAAGGGGCCTACAATGAGCAGTTCTTC. Its translation is CAQGAYNEQFF.

The J gene is TRBJ1-1, the V gene TRBV4-1; no firm D call. Trimming left V 0 bases short and J 1 base short, with 12 bases between. This CDR3 has 16 amino acids. Germline V CDR1 and CDR2: MGHRA, YSYEKL. CDR3 nucleotide sequence: TGCGCCAGCAGCCAAGAACAGCCCCCCCGGAACACTGAAGCTTTCTTT. As protein: CASSQEQPPRNTEAFF.

The CDR3 region is CAIRVGSYEQYF. CDR3 nucleotides: TGTGCCATCAGGGTAGGGTCCTACGAGCAGTACTTC. This chain joins TRBV10-3 and TRBJ2-7; D is ambiguous. The germline V gene has CDR1 ENHRY and CDR2 SYGVKD. V lost 6 bases to trimming and J lost 1 base, with 7 bases between them. This CDR3 comprises 12 residues.

The chain recombines TRBV7-9 with TRBJ2-3, with no clear D. Trimming stripped 6 bases from V and 1 base from J, with 14 bases between. The CDR3 has 15 residues. CDR1 and CDR2 (germline): SEHNR, FQNEAQ (reference sequence). CDR3 sequence: CASSSLSPGTDTQYF. The CDR3 DNA is TGTGCCAGCAGTTCTCTCTCCCCGGGCACAGATACGCAGTATTTT.

The count of this clonotype is one. The chain combines TRBV2 with TRBJ2-3; D remains ambiguous. The V and J ends lost 7 bases and 0 bases respectively, with 11 bases between them. The germline V gene has CDR1 SNHLY and CDR2 FYNNEI. This CDR3 has 14 amino acids. The CDR3 reads CASKTDSSTDTQYF. The CDR3 region has the DNA TGTGCCAGCAAAACAGATTCTAGCACAGATACGCAGTATTTT.

The sample holds one count of this clonotype. The chain combines TRBV5-5 with TRBJ1-1; D unresolved. Germline CDR1 reads SGHKS; CDR2 reads YYEKEE (reference sequence). The CDR3 spans 14 residues. The V end lost 0 bases, the J end lost 6 bases, and 12 bases lay between the germline ends. CDR3 sequence (DNA): TGTGCCAGCAGCTTGGCCGGCGGTGAGGCTGAAGCTTTCTTT. Protein: CASSLAGGEAEAFF.

The V call is TRBV6-5, the J call TRBJ2-7, with D possibly being TRBD1 or TRBD2 (7 bases each). V lost 6 bases to trimming and J lost 3 bases, with 12 bases between them. This CDR3 contains 13 residues. Per germline, CDR1 MNHEY and CDR2 SVGAGI. This CDR3 is CASRSGTDYEQYF. The CDR3 DNA reads as TGTGCCAGCAGAAGCGGGACAGACTACGAGCAGTACTTC.

The chain carries TRBV20-1 and TRBJ1-2; weak D call: TRBD1 (6 bases). The CDR3 loop spans 14 amino acids. Trimming removed 6 bases from V and 4 bases from J, with 18 bases in between. Germline loops: CDR1 DFQATT, CDR2 SNEGSKA (reference sequence). The CDR3 sequence is CSASTGRGVYGYTF. The CDR3 region has the DNA TGCAGTGCGAGTACAGGGAGGGGAGTCTATGGCTACACCTTC.

This chain connects TRBV19 to TRBJ1-2; 7 nucleotides agree with TRBD1. With V trimmed by 8 bases and J by 4 bases, 10 bases remained unmatched. The CDR3 is 14 residues long. Germline V gene data show CDR1 as LNHDA and CDR2 as SQIVND (reference sequence). The CDR3 protein is CASRRDSSGYGYTF. DNA for the CDR3: TGTGCCAGTCGGCGGGACAGCTCTGGCTATGGCTACACCTTC.

V usage is TRBV12-3 or TRBV12-4 and J usage is TRBJ2-1; 10 bases line up with TRBD1. The junction had 6 bases not matched to a gene; V was cut back by 6 bases and J by 4 bases. The length of the CDR3 is 15 residues. This CDR3 reads CASRLDRGEYNEQFF. CDR3 DNA: TGTGCCAGCAGATTGGACAGGGGGGAATACAATGAGCAGTTCTTC.

This rearrangement joins TRBV7-3 to TRBJ1-1, with a possible D match to TRBD1 (5 bases). Trimming left V 5 bases short and J 1 base short, with 11 bases between. CDR1 is SGHTA, CDR2 FQGTGA, per germline. The length of the CDR3 is 14 residues. CDR3 amino acids: CASSPWGGNTEAFF. The DNA for the CDR3 is TGTGCCAGCAGCCCCTGGGGGGGGAACACTGAAGCTTTCTTT. Using reference TRBV7-3 and TRBJ1-1 for the parts outside the CDR3, the full variable domain is GAGVSQTPSNKVTEKGKYVELRCDPISGHTALYWYRQSLGQGPEFLIYFQGTGAADDSGLPNDRFFAVRPEGSVSTLKIQRTERGDSAVYLCASSPWGGNTEAFFGQGTRLTVV.

The chain has TRBV4-1 and TRBJ2-7, with D maybe TRBD1 (6 bases). The CDR3 length is 14 residues. CDR1 MGHRA and CDR2 YSYEKL come from the germline V gene. Trimming took 1 base from V and 7 from J, leaving 14 bases between them. DNA of the CDR3: TGCGCCAGCAGCCAAGGGGACAAGGGCTGGGAGCAGTACTTC. As protein: CASSQGDKGWEQYF.

This clonotype was seen just once. The DNA for the CDR3 is TGTGCCAGCAGACCCGACTGGGGGACGAAAGGCACAGATACGCAGTATTTT. This sequence encodes CASRPDWGTKGTDTQYF. The V call is TRBV6-1, the J call TRBJ2-3; TRBD1 or TRBD2 may be the D gene (5 bases each). Between the trimmed V and J ends, which lost 6 bases and 1 base, there was a span of 20 bases. The CDR3 has 17 amino acids. Germline-derived CDR1 and CDR2 are MNHNS and SASEGT.

V and J are TRBV19 and TRBJ1-1; weak D call: TRBD1 (5 bases). The CDR3 is 11 amino acids. Germline assignment: CDR1 LNHDA and CDR2 SQIVND (reference sequence). The V end lost 6 bases, the J end lost 8 bases, and 10 bases lay between the germline ends. The CDR3 DNA reads as TGTGCCAGTAGGAGGGGCAACGAAGCTTTCTTT. Translating it yields CASRRGNEAFF.

This sequence joins TRBV5-1 and TRBJ2-7; D is ambiguous. The germline CDR1 and CDR2 sequences are SGHRS and YFSETQ. The CDR3 covers 15 residues. The ends were cut back, 0 bases at V and 1 base at J, with 11 bases in the middle. The CDR3 coding sequence is TGCGCCAGCAGCTTGGCCGGTGGAGAATCCTACGAGCAGTACTTC. Translated, it gives CASSLAGGESYEQYF.

The chain uses TRBV12-3 or TRBV12-4 and TRBJ2-3, with a weak D call TRBD1 (7 bases). V shed 6 bases and J shed 6 bases, with 16 bases lying between them. The CDR3 is made up of 14 amino acids. CDR3 nucleotide sequence: TGTGCCAGCAGCCCTAGCGCAGGGGGGGATACGCAGTATTTT. Translated: CASSPSAGGDTQYF.

This clonotype occurred once. The V gene is TRBV12-3 or TRBV12-4, the J gene TRBJ2-1; 11 bases are shared with TRBD2. The length of the CDR3 is 16 residues. V lost 5 bases to trimming and J lost 1 base; unmatched junction nucleotides: 4. CDR3 DNA sequence: TGTGCCAGCAGTCTGGGACTAGCGGCTTCCTACAATGAGCAGTTCTTC. Translation: CASSLGLAASYNEQFF.

V gene TRBV19 combines with J gene TRBJ1-6, with 7 bases that match TRBD1. Per germline, CDR1 LNHDA and CDR2 SQIVND (reference sequence). The V gene end was trimmed by 3 bases and the J gene end by 9 bases; junction bases not matched to a gene: 11. This CDR3 has 16 amino acids. CDR3 protein: CASSINKKWTGSPLHF. CDR3 in DNA: TGTGCCAGTAGTATCAACAAAAAGTGGACAGGTTCACCCCTCCACTTT.